Shown below are 12 T cell receptor beta chains from a single sample sequenced in a study of blood T cell repertoires in COVID-19. The method was immunoSEQ multiplex PCR; TCRdb's version includes in-frame clones alone and lacks a portion of them. The repertoire holds approximately 260,000 clones, with roughly 84% as singletons. The sequenced material came from peripheral blood. The receptors originated from a human donor in a cohort sampled during active COVID-19.

CDR3 nucleotide sequence: TGTGCCAGCTCACTTAAAAAGCAGGGGGCCCAAGGCTACACCTTC. It is translated as CASSLKKQGAQGYTF. The chain employs TRBV18 and TRBJ1-2; TRBD1 agrees at 8 bases. The CDR3 is 15 amino acids. Germline V gene lookup returns CDR1 KGHSH and CDR2 LQKENI. The junction had 12 bases not matched to a gene; V was cut back by 4 bases and J by 8 bases.

This clone was detected only once. The V gene is TRBV7-2, the J gene TRBJ2-4; 8 bases agree with TRBD2. The CDR3 is 17 amino acids. Looked up from germline, CDR1 is SGHTA and CDR2 is FQGNSA. V lost 4 bases, J lost 1 base, and 9 bases stayed unmatched. The CDR3 DNA sequence: TGTGCCAGCAGCTACGGACTAGGCGGGGGGGCCAAAAACATTCAGTACTTC. It translates to CASSYGLGGGAKNIQYF. Full variable domain (rest looked up from reference TRBV7-2 and TRBJ2-4): GAGVSQSPSNKVTEKGKDVELRCDPISGHTALYWYRQSLGQGLEFLIYFQGNSAPDKSGLPSDRFSAERTGGSVSTLTIQRTQQEDSAVYLCASSYGLGGGAKNIQYFGAGTRLSVL.

V gene TRBV7-9 combines with J gene TRBJ1-3; D unresolved. Trimming took off 6 bases at V and 11 bases at J, with 17 bases between the two ends. The CDR3 has 13 amino acids. CDR1 SEHNR and CDR2 FQNEAQ come from the germline V gene (reference sequence). Here the CDR3 reads CASRPRGSAAIYF. In nucleotides, the CDR3 is TGTGCCAGCAGGCCCCGGGGTTCTGCGGCCATATATTTT.

This chain links TRBV6-6 with TRBJ1-3; D unresolved. Germline V lookup: CDR1 MNHNY, CDR2 SVGAGI (reference sequence). The CDR3 sequence is 16 residues long. Deletions cut 0 bases from V and 7 bases from J, with 16 bases between. In DNA form, the CDR3 reads TGTGCCAGCAGTTACTCTTCGGCAGGTACTTGGAACACCATATATTTT. Translated: CASSYSSAGTWNTIYF.

The chain employs TRBV2 and TRBJ2-3; a possible D gene is TRBD2 (6 bases). There are 13 residues in the CDR3. The germline V gene encodes CDR1 SNHLY and CDR2 FYNNEI. Between the trimmed V and J ends, which lost 7 bases and 6 bases, there was a span of 14 bases. Written as DNA, the CDR3 is TGTGCCAGCACCAAAGGACTACCCGATACGCAGTATTTT. It is translated as CASTKGLPDTQYF.

The chain uses TRBV5-6 and TRBJ1-2; TRBD1 agrees at 7 bases. CDR3 length: 15 residues. Per the germline V gene, CDR1 is SGHDT and CDR2 is YYEEEE. The J segment lost 4 bases and the V segment lost 4 bases, leaving 10 bases of the junction unmatched. CDR3 residues: CASSRDSSGIYGYTF. Written as DNA, the CDR3 is TGTGCCAGCAGCCGGGACAGTTCTGGGATCTATGGCTACACCTTC.

V gene TRBV6-5 combines with J gene TRBJ1-1; a possible D gene is TRBD1 (6 bases). This CDR3 has 14 amino acids. Germline lookup yields CDR1 MNHEY and CDR2 SVGAGI. With 3 bases removed from V and 7 bases from J, the gap between germline ends came to 15 bases. The CDR3 DNA reads TGTGCCAGCAGTTATGTACCGGGACAACTTGAAGCTTTCTTT. It translates to CASSYVPGQLEAFF.

The V and J genes are TRBV4-3 and TRBJ1-1, with TRBD1 identical over 7 bases. Germline V gene sequence: CDR1 LGHNA, CDR2 YSLEER. The CDR3 loop spans 14 amino acids. Germline trimming cut 3 bases from V and 3 bases from J; bases unmatched to any gene: 4. The CDR3 protein is CASSHRDRDTEAFF. In nucleotides, the CDR3 is TGCGCCAGCAGCCATCGGGACAGAGACACTGAAGCTTTCTTT.

V and J are TRBV5-6 and TRBJ1-5; 9 bases align to TRBD1. After removal of 2 bases from V and 4 bases from J, the junction contained 7 bases not matched to a gene. CDR1 and CDR2 (germline): SGHDT, YYEEEE. This CDR3 region has 16 residues. The chain's CDR3 is CASSLHVGQGNQPQHF. CDR3 in DNA: TGTGCCAGCAGCTTACACGTGGGACAGGGTAATCAGCCCCAGCATTTT.

This rearrangement joins TRBV29-1 to TRBJ2-7; TRBD2 agrees at 11 bases. CDR3 size: 12 residues. J gave up 4 bases and V 8 bases, and 4 bases lay outside the gene matches. The germline gives CDR1 SQVTM, CDR2 ANQGSEA. The CDR3 DNA follows: TGCAGCACCTGGACTAGCGGGTACGAGCAGTACTTC. Its protein is CSTWTSGYEQYF.

This chain joins TRBV2 and TRBJ2-5; 12 positions match TRBD1. The junction had 4 bases not matched to a gene; V was cut back by 8 bases and J by 6 bases. Germline lookup yields CDR1 SNHLY and CDR2 FYNNEI. The CDR3 contains 13 residues. The CDR3 DNA reads TGTGCCAGCCTGGGACAGGGGGCAAAGACCCAGTACTTC. Protein: CASLGQGAKTQYF.

This clone was seen only a few times. V gene TRBV25-1 combines with J gene TRBJ1-5, with TRBD1 as a possible D gene (5 bases). V dropped 6 bases and J dropped 2 bases, with 14 bases sitting between them. The CDR3 has 15 amino acids. Germline V CDR1 and CDR2: MGHDK, SYGVNS. Here the CDR3 DNA reads TGTGCCAGCAGCAAGGGGTCGGGGGGCAATCAGCCCCAGCATTTT. Amino acid sequence: CASSKGSGGNQPQHF.